This T cell receptor beta chain was sequenced in a study of blood T cell repertoires in COVID-19. The protocol was immunoSEQ multiplex PCR, while the TCRdb copy is restricted to in-frame clones and leaves out a portion. In the table there are about 320,000 clones, about 90% of which are singletons. The sample consisted of peripheral blood. The sequence was obtained from a woman younger than 45 with COVID-19, enrolled during active disease.

The CDR3 spells CASSKGQGAEAFF. The DNA for the CDR3 is TGTGCCAGCAGCAAGGGACAGGGAGCTGAAGCTTTCTTT. The genes are TRBV5-4 and TRBJ1-1; 9 bases map to TRBD1. V shed 4 bases, J shed 6 bases, and the junction held 4 bases outside the gene matches. The CDR3 has 13 residues. The germline CDR1 and CDR2 sequences are SGHNT and YYREEE (reference sequence).